What follows describes a single T cell receptor (beta chain). Its antigen is unknown. The data stem from a study of identical twins. Trimming took off 2 bases at V and 7 bases at J, with 14 bases between the two ends. CDR3 length: 13 amino acids. Germline V gene data show CDR1 as DFQATT and CDR2 as SNEGSKA (reference sequence). Each CDR3 protein gets one entry after TCRdb re-called the 5' RACE reads with MiXCR. The sample yields 1.5 million to 2 million distinct CDR3 sequences, more than 30% seen once. Study-wide results and caveats: Invariant MAIT and iNKT cells could partly confound zero-insertion analyses. Weaker excess sharing between twins was seen in beta out-of-frame sequences.

The specimen was cord blood. This chain links TRBV20-1 with TRBJ1-1; a possible D gene is TRBD1 (6 bases). The sequence came from a newborn girl in good health. The CDR3 nucleotides read TGCAGTGCTAGAAAGCAGGGGTCGGGTGAAGCTTTCTTT. Amino acids: CSARKQGSGEAFF.